This entry concerns a single TCR beta chain. Its matching antigen is unknown. Per germline, CDR1 SQVTM and CDR2 ANQGSEA. The ends were cut back, 3 bases at V and 2 bases at J, with 12 bases in the middle. The CDR3 totals 14 residues. This sample was included in a study of CD8+ T cells in alopecia areata. As the sequencing template, cDNA was produced by extracting RNA and reverse transcribing it. Sequencing used immunoSEQ multiplex PCR; TCRdb keeps in-frame clones, though not all of them. The sample includes 150,000 to 200,000 clones, just under 65% of them seen just once. Treatment defined: oral pan-JAK inhibitor, 5-10 mg twice daily. Whole-study results and caveats: Persistence in scalp and blood during tofacitinib was observed for many expanded lesional clones.

This sequence was found in a human donor with alopecia areata. The chain has TRBV29-1 and TRBJ2-3; D is uncertain. The specimen was CD4+ T cells sorted from blood, collected around week 49, from a patient treated with tofacitinib. The CDR3 coding sequence is TGCAGCGTTGATGGACGGTGGGACACAGATACGCAGTATTTT. Translated, it gives CSVDGRWDTDTQYF.